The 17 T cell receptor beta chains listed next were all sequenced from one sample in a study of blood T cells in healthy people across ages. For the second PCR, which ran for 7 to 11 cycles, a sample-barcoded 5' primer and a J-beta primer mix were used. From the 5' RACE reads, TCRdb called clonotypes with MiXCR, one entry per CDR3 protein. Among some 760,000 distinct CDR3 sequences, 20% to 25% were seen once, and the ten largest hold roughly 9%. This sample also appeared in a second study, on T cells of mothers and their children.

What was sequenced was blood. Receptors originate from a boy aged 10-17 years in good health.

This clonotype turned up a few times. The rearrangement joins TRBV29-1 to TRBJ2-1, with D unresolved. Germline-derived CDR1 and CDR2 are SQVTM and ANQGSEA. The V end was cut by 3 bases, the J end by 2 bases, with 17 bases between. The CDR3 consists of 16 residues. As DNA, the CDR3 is TGCAGCGTTGACCCATTACAAGGGATGACCTACAATGAGCAGTTCTTC. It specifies CSVDPLQGMTYNEQFF.

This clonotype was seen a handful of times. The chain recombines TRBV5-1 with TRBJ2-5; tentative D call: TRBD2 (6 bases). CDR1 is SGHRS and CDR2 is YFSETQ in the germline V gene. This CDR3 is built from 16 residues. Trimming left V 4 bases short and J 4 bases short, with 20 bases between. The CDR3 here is CASSPGDHPLGETQYF. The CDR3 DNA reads TGCGCCAGCAGCCCGGGGGACCATCCTTTAGGAGAGACCCAGTACTTC.

The CDR3 sequence is CASSIDSLNTEAFF. As DNA, the CDR3 is TGTGCCAGTAGTATAGACAGCCTAAACACTGAAGCTTTCTTT. The V call is TRBV19, the J call TRBJ1-1; no definite D call. The length of the CDR3 is 14 residues. From germline, CDR1 is LNHDA and CDR2 SQIVND (reference sequence). The V gene lost 0 bases and the J gene lost 2 bases, with 7 bases spanning the gap.

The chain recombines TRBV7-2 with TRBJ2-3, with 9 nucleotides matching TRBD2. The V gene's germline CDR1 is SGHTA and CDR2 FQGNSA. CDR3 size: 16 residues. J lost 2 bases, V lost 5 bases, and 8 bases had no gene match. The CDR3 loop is CASSLQTSGYTDTQYF. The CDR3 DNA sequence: TGTGCCAGCAGCCTCCAGACTAGCGGCTACACAGATACGCAGTATTTT.

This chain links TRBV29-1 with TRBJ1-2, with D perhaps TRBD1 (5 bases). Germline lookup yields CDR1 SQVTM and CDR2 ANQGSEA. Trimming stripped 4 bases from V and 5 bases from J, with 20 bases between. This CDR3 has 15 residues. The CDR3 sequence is CSVGSGDPGGYGYTF. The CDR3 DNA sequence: TGCAGCGTTGGATCGGGGGACCCCGGTGGGTATGGCTACACCTTC.

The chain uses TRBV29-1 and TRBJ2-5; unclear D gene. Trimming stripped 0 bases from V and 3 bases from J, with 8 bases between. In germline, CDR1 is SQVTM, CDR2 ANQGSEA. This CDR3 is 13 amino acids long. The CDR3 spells CSVEEYYEETQYF. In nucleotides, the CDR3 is TGCAGCGTTGAAGAATACTACGAAGAGACCCAGTACTTC.

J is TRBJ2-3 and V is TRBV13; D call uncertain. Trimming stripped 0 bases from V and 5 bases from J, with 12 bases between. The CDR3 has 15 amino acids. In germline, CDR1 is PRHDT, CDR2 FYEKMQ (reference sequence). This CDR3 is CASSLGEKVVDTQYF. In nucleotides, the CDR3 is TGTGCCAGCAGCTTAGGCGAAAAGGTTGTAGATACGCAGTATTTT. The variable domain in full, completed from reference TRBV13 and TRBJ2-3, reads AAGVIQSPRHLIKEKRETATLKCYPIPRHDTVYWYQQGPGQDPQFLISFYEKMQSDKGSIPDRFSAQQFSDYHSELNMSSLELGDSALYFCASSLGEKVVDTQYFGPGTRLTVL.

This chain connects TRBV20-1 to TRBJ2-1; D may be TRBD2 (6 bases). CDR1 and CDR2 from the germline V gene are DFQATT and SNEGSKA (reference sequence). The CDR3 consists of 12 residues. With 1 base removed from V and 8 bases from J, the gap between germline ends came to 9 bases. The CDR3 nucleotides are TGCAGTGCTAGAGCGGGGGACTATGAGCAGTTCTTC. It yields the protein CSARAGDYEQFF.

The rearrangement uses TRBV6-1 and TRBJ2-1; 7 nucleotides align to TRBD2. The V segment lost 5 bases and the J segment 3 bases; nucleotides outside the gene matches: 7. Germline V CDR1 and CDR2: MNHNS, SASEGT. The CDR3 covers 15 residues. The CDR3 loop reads CASSNSGWNYNEQFF. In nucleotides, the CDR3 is TGTGCCAGCAGTAATAGCGGGTGGAACTACAATGAGCAGTTCTTC.

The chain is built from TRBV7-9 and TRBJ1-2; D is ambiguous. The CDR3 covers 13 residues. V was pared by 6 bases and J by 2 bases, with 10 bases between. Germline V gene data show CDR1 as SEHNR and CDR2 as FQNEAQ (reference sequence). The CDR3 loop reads CASRAGPNYGYTF. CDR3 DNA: TGTGCCAGCAGGGCTGGGCCCAACTATGGCTACACCTTC.

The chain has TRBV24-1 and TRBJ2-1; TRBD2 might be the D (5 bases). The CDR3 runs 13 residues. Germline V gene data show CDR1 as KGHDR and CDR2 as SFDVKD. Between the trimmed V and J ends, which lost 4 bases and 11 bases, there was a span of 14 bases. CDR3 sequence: CATSDAPGIQQFF. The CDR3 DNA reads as TGTGCCACCAGTGACGCCCCGGGAATCCAGCAGTTCTTC.

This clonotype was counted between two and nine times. CDR3 sequence reads: CASSVGGTGVNEQFF. The CDR3 DNA reads as TGTGCCAGCAGCGTAGGAGGGACAGGGGTAAATGAGCAGTTCTTC. The chain recombines TRBV9 with TRBJ2-1; 10 bases match TRBD1. Looked up from germline, CDR1 is SGDLS and CDR2 is YYNGEE. Trimming cost V 0 bases and J 7 bases; bases outside gene matches: 4. CDR3 length: 15 amino acids.

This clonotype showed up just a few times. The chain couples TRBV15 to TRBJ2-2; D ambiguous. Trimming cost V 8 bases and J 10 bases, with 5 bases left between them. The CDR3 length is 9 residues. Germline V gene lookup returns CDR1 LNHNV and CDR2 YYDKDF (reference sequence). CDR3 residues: CATRKELFF. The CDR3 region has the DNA TGTGCCACCCGTAAGGAGCTGTTTTTT.

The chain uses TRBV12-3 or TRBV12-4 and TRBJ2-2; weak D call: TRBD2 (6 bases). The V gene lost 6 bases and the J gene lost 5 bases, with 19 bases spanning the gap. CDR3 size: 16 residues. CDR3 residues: CASSPTGLGGTGELFF. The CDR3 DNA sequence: TGTGCCAGCAGCCCTACGGGACTGGGAGGAACCGGGGAGCTGTTTTTT.

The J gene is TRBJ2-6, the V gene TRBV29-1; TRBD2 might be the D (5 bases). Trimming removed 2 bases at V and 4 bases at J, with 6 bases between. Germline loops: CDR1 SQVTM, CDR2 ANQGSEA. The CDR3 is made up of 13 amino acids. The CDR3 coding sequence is TGCAGCGTTGAACCTAGCGGGGCCAACGTCCTGACTTTC. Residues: CSVEPSGANVLTF.

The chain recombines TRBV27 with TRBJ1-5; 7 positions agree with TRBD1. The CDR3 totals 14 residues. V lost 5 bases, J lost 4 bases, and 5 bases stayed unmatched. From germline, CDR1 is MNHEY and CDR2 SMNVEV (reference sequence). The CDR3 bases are TGTGCCAGCAGTCTCGGACAGGAAAATCAGCCCCAGCATTTT. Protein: CASSLGQENQPQHF.

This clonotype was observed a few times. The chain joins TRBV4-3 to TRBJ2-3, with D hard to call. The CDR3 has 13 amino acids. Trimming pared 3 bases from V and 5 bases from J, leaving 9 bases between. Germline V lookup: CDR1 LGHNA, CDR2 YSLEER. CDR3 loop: CASSQEARDTQYF. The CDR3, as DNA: TGCGCCAGCAGCCAGGAAGCGAGAGATACGCAGTATTTT.